A selection of T cell receptor beta chains follows, all from one sample in a study of regulatory T cells in long-lasting Graves disease. TCRdb re-called the multiplex PCR reads through MiXCR, storing one row per CDR3 protein. The sample yields hundreds of thousands of distinct CDR3 sequences, about a sixth seen once. Sequenced here: peripheral blood mononuclear cells (PBMCs), sampled at new diagnosis, from a patient treated with antithyroid drugs. These receptors all stem from a female donor with Graves disease. Both conserved end residues are part of each CDR3. Each record gives: D gene, V gene, J gene, clone size, CDR3 protein, CDR3 DNA. D genes are given only for firm matches. Clone size appears in some rows only: once, few, many, or a class for an expanded clone.

d_call: .; v_call: TRBV10-3; j_call: TRBJ2-3; clone_size: many; cdr3_aa: CAIGSGGVESDTQYF; cdr3_nt: TGTGCCATCGGCAGTGGGGGAGTTGAGTCAGATACGCAGTATTTT
d_call: .; v_call: TRBV20-1; j_call: TRBJ2-3; clone_size: many; cdr3_aa: CSANERSPLGGTQYF; cdr3_nt: TGCAGTGCTAATGAGCGGAGCCCTCTGGGTGGTACGCAGTATTTT
d_call: TRBD1; v_call: TRBV6-2/TRBV6-3; j_call: TRBJ1-5; clone_size: many; cdr3_aa: CASTVTGDQPQHF; cdr3_nt: TGTGCCAGCACCGTAACAGGGGACCAGCCCCAGCATTTT
d_call: .; v_call: TRBV11-2; j_call: TRBJ2-5; clone_size: many; cdr3_aa: CASSLGSQYQETQYF; cdr3_nt: TGTGCCAGCAGCTTAGGGTCCCAGTACCAAGAGACCCAGTACTTC
d_call: TRBD1; v_call: TRBV18; j_call: TRBJ1-1; clone_size: .; cdr3_aa: CASSPKSGTGYTEAFF; cdr3_nt: TGTGCCAGCTCACCGAAATCCGGGACAGGGTACACTGAAGCTTTCTTT
d_call: .; v_call: TRBV30; j_call: TRBJ2-3; clone_size: many; cdr3_aa: CACPSDGGMGTDTQYF; cdr3_nt: TGTGCCTGTCCATCTGACGGGGGTATGGGCACAGATACGCAGTATTTT
d_call: TRBD2; v_call: TRBV20-1; j_call: TRBJ2-1; clone_size: .; cdr3_aa: CSAPTSFDEQFF; cdr3_nt: TGCAGTGCACCGACTAGCTTCGATGAGCAGTTCTTC
d_call: .; v_call: TRBV5-6; j_call: TRBJ1-4; clone_size: many; cdr3_aa: CASSEVMGNEKLFF; cdr3_nt: TGTGCCAGCAGCGAGGTTATGGGGAATGAAAAACTGTTTTTT
d_call: .; v_call: TRBV19; j_call: TRBJ1-3; clone_size: many; cdr3_aa: CASSDQGTSGGNTIYF; cdr3_nt: TGTGCCAGTTCGGACCAGGGAACCTCAGGGGGAAACACCATATATTTT
d_call: TRBD1; v_call: TRBV2; j_call: TRBJ1-2; clone_size: many; cdr3_aa: CASTLDRTREGYTF; cdr3_nt: TGTGCCAGCACCTTGGACAGGACGCGAGAAGGCTACACCTTC
d_call: .; v_call: TRBV6-5; j_call: TRBJ1-2; clone_size: .; cdr3_aa: CASSYLGAGGYGYTF; cdr3_nt: TGTGCCAGCAGTTACTTAGGTGCTGGTGGCTATGGCTACACCTTC
d_call: TRBD2; v_call: TRBV30; j_call: TRBJ2-2; clone_size: many; cdr3_aa: CAWSRTSGRAAGELFF; cdr3_nt: TGTGCCTGGAGTAGGACTAGCGGGAGGGCCGCCGGGGAGCTGTTTTTT
d_call: .; v_call: TRBV12-3/TRBV12-4; j_call: TRBJ1-4; clone_size: .; cdr3_aa: CASSPGGRQEKLFF; cdr3_nt: TGTGCCAGCAGCCCGGGGGGCAGACAGGAAAAACTGTTTTTT
d_call: .; v_call: TRBV2; j_call: TRBJ1-1; clone_size: many; cdr3_aa: CASSDDLPLLTEAFF; cdr3_nt: TGTGCCAGCAGTGATGACCTACCCCTTCTAACTGAAGCTTTCTTT
d_call: .; v_call: TRBV29-1; j_call: TRBJ2-7; clone_size: .; cdr3_aa: CSVEVAREQYF; cdr3_nt: TGCAGCGTTGAAGTAGCGCGCGAGCAGTACTTC
d_call: .; v_call: TRBV5-1; j_call: TRBJ2-5; clone_size: few; cdr3_aa: CASSLGTLGSETQYF; cdr3_nt: TGCGCCAGCAGCTTGGGGACCCTAGGCTCGGAGACCCAGTACTTC
d_call: TRBD1; v_call: TRBV6-1; j_call: TRBJ2-5; clone_size: .; cdr3_aa: CASSASEGARETQYF; cdr3_nt: TGTGCCAGCAGTGCAAGTGAGGGGGCTAGAGAGACCCAGTACTTC
d_call: .; v_call: TRBV11-2; j_call: TRBJ2-7; clone_size: .; cdr3_aa: CASSPADVRTVGYF; cdr3_nt: TGTGCCAGCAGCCCTGCCGACGTTAGGACGGTGGGGTACTTC
d_call: .; v_call: TRBV11-2; j_call: TRBJ2-5; clone_size: .; cdr3_aa: CASSLSFIETQYF; cdr3_nt: TGTGCCAGCAGCTTATCGTTTATTGAGACCCAGTACTTC
d_call: .; v_call: TRBV7-4; j_call: TRBJ2-2; clone_size: .; cdr3_aa: CASSSRVYLTGELFF; cdr3_nt: TGTGCCAGCAGCTCCAGGGTTTATTTGACCGGGGAGCTGTTTTTT
d_call: TRBD1; v_call: TRBV6-2/TRBV6-3; j_call: TRBJ2-7; clone_size: .; cdr3_aa: CASSSGTGPEQYF; cdr3_nt: TGTGCCAGCAGCTCCGGGACAGGGCCCGAGCAGTACTTC
d_call: .; v_call: TRBV19; j_call: TRBJ1-3; clone_size: .; cdr3_aa: CASMGFSGNTIYF; cdr3_nt: TGTGCCAGTATGGGTTTCTCTGGAAACACCATATATTTT
d_call: .; v_call: TRBV30; j_call: TRBJ2-4; clone_size: many; cdr3_aa: CAHGTKNIQYF; cdr3_nt: TGTGCCCATGGCACGAAAAACATTCAGTACTTC
d_call: TRBD1; v_call: TRBV2; j_call: TRBJ1-2; clone_size: many; cdr3_aa: CASGSWDRGPLNYGYTF; cdr3_nt: TGTGCCAGCGGATCGTGGGACAGGGGCCCCCTTAACTATGGCTACACCTTC
d_call: TRBD1; v_call: TRBV5-1; j_call: TRBJ2-2; clone_size: few; cdr3_aa: CASSLTGTGGRTGELFF; cdr3_nt: TGCGCCAGCAGCTTGACTGGGACAGGGGGCCGGACCGGGGAGCTGTTTTTT
d_call: .; v_call: TRBV28; j_call: TRBJ2-4; clone_size: .; cdr3_aa: CASGSLNPNIQYF; cdr3_nt: TGTGCCTCCGGGTCCCTTAACCCAAACATTCAGTACTTC
d_call: TRBD1; v_call: TRBV28; j_call: TRBJ1-3; clone_size: many; cdr3_aa: CASRTGGGNTIYF; cdr3_nt: TGTGCCAGCAGGACAGGGGGTGGAAACACCATATATTTT
d_call: .; v_call: TRBV11-2; j_call: TRBJ1-2; clone_size: many; cdr3_aa: CASSLTVGAALTYGYTF; cdr3_nt: TGTGCCAGCAGCTTAACCGTCGGGGCGGCTTTGACCTATGGCTACACCTTC
d_call: TRBD2; v_call: TRBV28; j_call: TRBJ2-3; clone_size: many; cdr3_aa: CANRTDGIAGVRSHADTQYF; cdr3_nt: TGTGCCAATCGAACTGATGGGATAGCGGGAGTTAGGAGTCATGCAGATACGCAGTATTTT
d_call: TRBD1; v_call: TRBV29-1; j_call: TRBJ1-2; clone_size: few; cdr3_aa: CSVGQGNYGYTF; cdr3_nt: TGCAGCGTCGGACAGGGAAACTATGGCTACACCTTC
d_call: .; v_call: TRBV11-2; j_call: TRBJ2-4; clone_size: many; cdr3_aa: CASSLELQIGIQYF; cdr3_nt: TGTGCCAGCAGCTTAGAGCTGCAGATTGGGATTCAGTACTTC
d_call: .; v_call: TRBV5-6; j_call: TRBJ1-1; clone_size: .; cdr3_aa: CASSSLGVGEDTEAFF; cdr3_nt: TGTGCCAGCAGCTCTCTGGGGGTTGGCGAGGACACTGAAGCTTTCTTT
d_call: TRBD2; v_call: TRBV7-2; j_call: TRBJ2-3; clone_size: few; cdr3_aa: CASSARLAGRTDTQYF; cdr3_nt: TGTGCCAGCAGCGCCAGACTAGCGGGACGCACAGATACGCAGTATTTT
d_call: .; v_call: TRBV19; j_call: TRBJ2-7; clone_size: few; cdr3_aa: CASSILPGVYEQYF; cdr3_nt: TGTGCCAGTAGTATTCTCCCAGGTGTCTACGAGCAGTACTTC
d_call: TRBD1; v_call: TRBV28; j_call: TRBJ2-2; clone_size: many; cdr3_aa: CASSPQGAKTGELFF; cdr3_nt: TGTGCCAGCAGCCCACAGGGGGCGAAAACCGGGGAGCTGTTTTTT
d_call: TRBD1; v_call: TRBV15; j_call: TRBJ2-7; clone_size: many; cdr3_aa: CATSGGQGGSYEQYF; cdr3_nt: TGTGCCACCAGCGGGGGACAGGGAGGCTCCTACGAGCAGTACTTC
d_call: .; v_call: TRBV9; j_call: TRBJ2-7; clone_size: .; cdr3_aa: CASSVDAGMAEQYF; cdr3_nt: TGTGCCAGCAGCGTAGATGCGGGTATGGCCGAGCAGTACTTC
d_call: TRBD1; v_call: TRBV7-9; j_call: TRBJ1-6; clone_size: .; cdr3_aa: CAGSLAPGQGNSPLHF; cdr3_nt: TGTGCCGGCAGCTTAGCCCCCGGACAGGGGAATTCACCCCTCCACTTT
d_call: .; v_call: TRBV12-3/TRBV12-4; j_call: TRBJ2-2; clone_size: many; cdr3_aa: CASRITGELFF; cdr3_nt: TGTGCCAGCAGAATAACCGGGGAGCTGTTTTTT
d_call: .; v_call: TRBV19; j_call: TRBJ1-6; clone_size: many; cdr3_aa: CASSTSRGYNSPLHF; cdr3_nt: TGTGCCAGTAGTACTTCGAGGGGGTATAATTCACCCCTCCACTTT
d_call: .; v_call: TRBV9; j_call: TRBJ2-5; clone_size: many; cdr3_aa: CASSPSSQTQYF; cdr3_nt: TGTGCCAGCAGCCCCAGCAGTCAGACCCAGTACTTC
d_call: TRBD2; v_call: TRBV2; j_call: TRBJ2-5; clone_size: once; cdr3_aa: CASSDAGTSVKETQYF; cdr3_nt: TGTGCCAGCAGTGACGCCGGGACTAGCGTTAAAGAGACCCAGTACTTC
d_call: .; v_call: TRBV4-1; j_call: TRBJ2-4; clone_size: .; cdr3_aa: CASSPGRPENIQYF; cdr3_nt: TGCGCCAGCAGCCCCGGCCGCCCGGAGAACATTCAGTACTTC
d_call: TRBD2; v_call: TRBV12-3/TRBV12-4; j_call: TRBJ2-1; clone_size: many; cdr3_aa: CASSSIAGGRSGSNEQFF; cdr3_nt: TGTGCCAGCAGTTCGATAGCGGGAGGCCGGAGCGGGAGCAATGAGCAGTTCTTC
d_call: TRBD2; v_call: TRBV28; j_call: TRBJ2-5; clone_size: few; cdr3_aa: CASSRLAPQETQYF; cdr3_nt: TGTGCCAGCAGCAGACTAGCGCCCCAAGAGACCCAGTACTTC
d_call: .; v_call: TRBV20-1; j_call: TRBJ2-7; clone_size: many; cdr3_aa: CSARGVSSYEQYF; cdr3_nt: TGCAGTGCTAGGGGGGTGAGCTCCTACGAGCAGTACTTC
d_call: TRBD1; v_call: TRBV20-1; j_call: TRBJ1-2; clone_size: many; cdr3_aa: CSAREPGQLNYGYTF; cdr3_nt: TGCAGTGCTAGAGAACCGGGACAGCTTAACTATGGCTACACCTTC
d_call: .; v_call: TRBV28; j_call: TRBJ2-7; clone_size: many; cdr3_aa: CASGRPTDTYEQYF; cdr3_nt: TGTGCCAGCGGACGACCGACGGATACCTACGAGCAGTACTTC